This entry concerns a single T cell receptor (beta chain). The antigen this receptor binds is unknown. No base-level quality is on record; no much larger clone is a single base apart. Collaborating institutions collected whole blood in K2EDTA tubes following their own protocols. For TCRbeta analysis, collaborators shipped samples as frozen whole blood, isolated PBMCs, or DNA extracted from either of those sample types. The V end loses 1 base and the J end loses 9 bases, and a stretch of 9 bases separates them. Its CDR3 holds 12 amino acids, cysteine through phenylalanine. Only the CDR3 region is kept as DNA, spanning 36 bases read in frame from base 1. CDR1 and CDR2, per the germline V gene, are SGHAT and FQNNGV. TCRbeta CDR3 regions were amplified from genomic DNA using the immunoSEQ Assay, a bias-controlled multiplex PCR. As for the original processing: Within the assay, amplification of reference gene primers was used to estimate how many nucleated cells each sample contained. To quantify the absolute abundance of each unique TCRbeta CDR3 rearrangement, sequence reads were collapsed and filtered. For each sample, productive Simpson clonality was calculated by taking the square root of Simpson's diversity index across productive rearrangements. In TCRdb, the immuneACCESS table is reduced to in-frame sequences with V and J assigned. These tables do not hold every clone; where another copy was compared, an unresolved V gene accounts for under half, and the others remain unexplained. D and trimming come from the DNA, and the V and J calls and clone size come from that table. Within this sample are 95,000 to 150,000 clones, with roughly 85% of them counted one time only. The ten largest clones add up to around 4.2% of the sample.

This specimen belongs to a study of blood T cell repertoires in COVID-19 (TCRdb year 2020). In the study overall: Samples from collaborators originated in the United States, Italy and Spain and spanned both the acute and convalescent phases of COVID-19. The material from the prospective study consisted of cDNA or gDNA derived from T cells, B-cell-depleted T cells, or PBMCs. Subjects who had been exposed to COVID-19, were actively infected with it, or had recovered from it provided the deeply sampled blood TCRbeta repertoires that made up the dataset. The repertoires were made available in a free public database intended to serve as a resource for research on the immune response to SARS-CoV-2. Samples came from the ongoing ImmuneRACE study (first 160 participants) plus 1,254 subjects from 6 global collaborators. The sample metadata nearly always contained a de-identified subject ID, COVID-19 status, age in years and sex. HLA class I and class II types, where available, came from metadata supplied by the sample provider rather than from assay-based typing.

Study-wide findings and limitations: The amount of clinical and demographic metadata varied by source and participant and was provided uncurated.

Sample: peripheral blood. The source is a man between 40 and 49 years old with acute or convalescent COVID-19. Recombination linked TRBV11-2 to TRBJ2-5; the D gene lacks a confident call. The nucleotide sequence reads TGTGCCAGCAGCTTAGTGACTCGAGCCCAGTACTTC. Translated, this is CASSLVTRAQYF.